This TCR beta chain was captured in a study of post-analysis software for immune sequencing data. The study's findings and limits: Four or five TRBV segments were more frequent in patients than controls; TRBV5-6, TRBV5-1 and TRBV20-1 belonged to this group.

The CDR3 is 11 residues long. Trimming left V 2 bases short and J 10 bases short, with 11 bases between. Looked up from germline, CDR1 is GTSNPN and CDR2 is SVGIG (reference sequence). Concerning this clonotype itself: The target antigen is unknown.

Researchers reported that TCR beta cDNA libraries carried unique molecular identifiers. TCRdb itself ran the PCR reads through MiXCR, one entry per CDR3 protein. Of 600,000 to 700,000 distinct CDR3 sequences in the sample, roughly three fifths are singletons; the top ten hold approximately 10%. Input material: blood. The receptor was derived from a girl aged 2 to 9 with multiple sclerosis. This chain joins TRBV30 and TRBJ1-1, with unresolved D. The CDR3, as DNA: TGTGCCTGGAGTACCCGCTTCGGAGCTTTCTTT. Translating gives CAWSTRFGAFF.